The 32 T cell receptor beta chains listed next were all sequenced from one sample in a study of blood T cell repertoires in COVID-19. Generated by immunoSEQ multiplex PCR, the TCRdb table keeps only in-frame clones and is missing some. The data contain 200,000 to 300,000 clones, 85% to 90% of them singletons. Sample: peripheral blood. Receptors were obtained from a woman between 55 and 75 years old with COVID-19, enrolled during active disease.

This clone was picked up one time. This sequence joins TRBV4-2 and TRBJ1-6; possible D gene TRBD1, 5 bases. In germline, CDR1 is LGHNA, CDR2 YNFKEQ. CDR3 length equals 17 residues. Trimming cost V 0 bases and J 9 bases, with 18 bases left between them. The CDR3 region has the DNA TGTGCCAGCAGCCAAGATCCAATGACAGCCAAAGCTTCACCCCTCCACTTT. Its translation: CASSQDPMTAKASPLHF.

V gene TRBV28 combines with J gene TRBJ1-5, with D unclear. Deletions cut 7 bases from V and 4 bases from J, with 11 bases between. CDR1 and CDR2 from the germline V gene are MDHEN and SYDVKM. The CDR3 extends over 13 amino acids. The CDR3 region has the DNA TGTGCCAGCACCAGACAAAGGAATCAGCCCCAGCATTTT. It codes for CASTRQRNQPQHF.

The chain has TRBV28 and TRBJ1-4; D is unresolved. Looked up from germline, CDR1 is MDHEN and CDR2 is SYDVKM. The CDR3 is made up of 12 amino acids. The germline V and J ends were trimmed by 2 bases and 7 bases, with 5 bases remaining between them. As DNA, the CDR3 is TGTGCCAGCAGTTTACTGAGTGAAAAACTGTTTTTT. Its translation: CASSLLSEKLFF. Supplemented by reference TRBV28 and TRBJ1-4, the full variable domain reads DVKVTQSSRYLVKRTGEKVFLECVQDMDHENMFWYRQDPGLGLRLIYFSYDVKMKEKGDIPEGYSVSREKKERFSLILESASTNQTSMYLCASSLLSEKLFFGSGTQLSVL.

J is TRBJ1-1 and V is TRBV24-1; perhaps TRBD1 as D (5 bases). Germline V gene data show CDR1 as KGHDR and CDR2 as SFDVKD. V was cut by 3 bases and J by 6 bases, with 19 bases left in between. There are 16 residues in the CDR3. This chain's CDR3 is CATSDTRRGGGAEAFF. For the CDR3, the DNA is TGTGCCACCAGTGATACGCGGCGGGGGGGAGGCGCTGAAGCTTTCTTT.

Here the CDR3 reads CASSAELQGPPTEAFF. Here the CDR3 DNA reads TGTGCCAGCAGCGCCGAATTGCAGGGGCCCCCCACTGAAGCTTTCTTT. The V call is TRBV9, the J call TRBJ1-1; D might be TRBD1 (6 bases). This CDR3 spans 16 amino acids. The germline CDR1 and CDR2 sequences are SGDLS and YYNGEE. Trimming took off 3 bases at V and 4 bases at J, with 19 bases between the two ends.

The genes are TRBV11-2 and TRBJ2-3; no reliable D call. Per the germline V gene, CDR1 is SGHAT and CDR2 is FQNNGV. The ends were cut back, 4 bases at V and 4 bases at J, with 15 bases in the middle. This CDR3 region has 15 residues. CDR3 sequence (DNA): TGTGCCAGCAGCTACAGCTCTGGCAGGTCAGATACGCAGTATTTT. Its translation is CASSYSSGRSDTQYF. The whole variable domain, remainder taken from reference TRBV11-2 and TRBJ2-3, is EAGVAQSPRYKIIEKRQSVAFWCNPISGHATLYWYQQILGQGPKLLIQFQNNGVVDDSQLPKDRFSAERLKGVDSTLKIQPAKLEDSAVYLCASSYSSGRSDTQYFGPGTRLTVL.

The genes are TRBV4-3 and TRBJ1-1; 7 bases are shared with TRBD1. V shed 0 bases, J shed 8 bases, and the junction held 6 bases outside the gene matches. Germline CDR1 reads LGHNA; CDR2 reads YSLEER. This CDR3 comprises 14 residues. CDR3 sequence reads: CASSQERGLGEAFF. DNA for the CDR3: TGCGCCAGCAGCCAAGAGAGGGGGCTTGGGGAAGCTTTCTTT.

The chain joins TRBV19 to TRBJ2-2; 8 bases align to TRBD1. The CDR3 runs 16 residues. After removal of 6 bases from V and 5 bases from J, the junction contained 11 bases not matched to a gene. The germline gives CDR1 LNHDA, CDR2 SQIVND (reference sequence). The CDR3 is CASSPRGQGKTGELFF. CDR3 in DNA: TGTGCCAGTAGCCCCCGTGGACAGGGAAAAACCGGGGAGCTGTTTTTT.

The CDR3 region has the DNA TGCGCCAGCAGCTCAAATACAGGGTCCGGCGAGCAGTACTTC. Translation gives CASSSNTGSGEQYF. The J gene is TRBJ2-7, the V gene TRBV5-1; D is possibly TRBD1 (6 bases). V was pared by 3 bases and J by 6 bases, with 16 bases between. The CDR3 sequence is 14 residues long. Germline V lookup: CDR1 SGHRS, CDR2 YFSETQ.

This clone was observed a few times. This chain links TRBV6-1 with TRBJ1-1; no reliable D call. Germline values: CDR1 MNHNS, CDR2 SASEGT. CDR3 length: 12 amino acids. Between the trimmed V and J ends, which lost 0 bases and 7 bases, there was a span of 6 bases. CDR3 in DNA: TGTGCCAGCAGTGAAGCGCTAGTTGAAGCTTTCTTT. Translation gives CASSEALVEAFF.

This sequence joins TRBV2 and TRBJ1-5, with 8 bases matching TRBD1. This CDR3 region has 16 residues. Trimming took 6 bases from V and 1 from J; bases not matched to a gene: 8. CDR1 SNHLY and CDR2 FYNNEI come from the germline V gene. CDR3 sequence reads: CASRAPGGASNQPQHF. The CDR3 bases are TGTGCCAGCAGGGCACCAGGGGGCGCGAGCAATCAGCCCCAGCATTTT.

The table lists this clone with a count of one. CDR3 in amino acids: CATNAGTSQYTGELFF. As DNA, the CDR3 is TGTGCCACAAACGCCGGGACTAGCCAGTACACCGGGGAGCTGTTTTTT. This chain links TRBV10-3 with TRBJ2-2; 9 nucleotides align to TRBD2. This CDR3 region has 16 residues. The trim removed 10 bases at V and 3 bases at J, leaving 12 bases unmatched. Germline-derived CDR1 and CDR2 are ENHRY and SYGVKD.

This chain uses TRBV20-1 with TRBJ1-2, with 7 bases that match TRBD1. The V and J ends lost 3 bases and 3 bases, in that order; junction bases with no gene match: 4. The V gene's germline CDR1 is DFQATT and CDR2 SNEGSKA (reference sequence). This CDR3 region has 13 residues. The CDR3 sequence is CSASQGVDYGYTF. CDR3 nucleotides: TGCAGTGCTAGTCAGGGGGTGGACTATGGCTACACCTTC.

This chain connects TRBV24-1 to TRBJ2-2; possible D gene TRBD2, 5 bases. The CDR3 is 15 residues long. V lost 2 bases to trimming and J lost 1 base, with 7 bases between them. Germline V gene sequence: CDR1 KGHDR, CDR2 SFDVKD. Written as DNA, the CDR3 is TGTGCCACCAGTGATTCGGAGGTGAACACCGGGGAGCTGTTTTTT. Protein: CATSDSEVNTGELFF.

The rearrangement uses TRBV30 and TRBJ1-1, with 7 nucleotides matching TRBD1. The trim removed 2 bases at V and 4 bases at J, leaving 4 bases unmatched. The CDR3 sequence is 13 residues long. The germline gives CDR1 GTSNPN, CDR2 SVGIG (reference sequence). The chain's CDR3 is CAWSQRGPTEAFF. DNA for the CDR3: TGTGCCTGGAGTCAGAGGGGGCCCACTGAAGCTTTCTTT. The whole variable domain, remainder taken from reference TRBV30 and TRBJ1-1, is SQTIHQWPATLVQPVGSPLSLECTVEGTSNPNLYWYRQAAGRGLQLLFYSVGIGQISSEVPQNLSASRPQDRQFILSSKKLLLSDSGFYLCAWSQRGPTEAFFGQGTRLTVV.

The CDR3 spells CASSQGTDSTGGYTF. In DNA form, the CDR3 reads TGCGCCAGCAGCCAAGGGACGGATTCGACGGGAGGCTACACCTTC. The V gene is TRBV4-3, the J gene TRBJ1-2; D not resolved. The V and J ends lost 1 base and 8 bases respectively, with 17 bases between them. The CDR3 runs to 15 residues. Per the germline V gene, CDR1 is LGHNA and CDR2 is YSLEER.

This sequence joins TRBV7-9 and TRBJ1-4; 10 nucleotides match TRBD1. The V segment lost 0 bases and the J segment 6 bases; nucleotides outside the gene matches: 1. This CDR3 contains 15 residues. The V gene's germline CDR1 is SEHNR and CDR2 FQNEAQ (reference sequence). CDR3 region: CASSLAGTGDEKLFF. The CDR3 DNA is TGTGCCAGCAGCTTAGCCGGGACAGGGGATGAAAAACTGTTTTTT. The complete variable domain, with remaining parts taken from reference TRBV7-9 and TRBJ1-4, reads DTGVSQNPRHKITKRGQNVTFRCDPISEHNRLYWYRQTLGQGPEFLTYFQNEAQLEKSRLLSDRFSAERPKGSFSTLEIQRTEQGDSAMYLCASSLAGTGDEKLFFGSGTQLSVL.

About this clone itself: Without the conserved terminal phenylalanine or tryptophan, this CDR3 likely stems from a read error. No DNA is shown, since the ends of the CDR3 on it are uncertain; the CDR3 is the one TCRdb lists. The chain links TRBV1 to TRBJ1-3. TRBV1 is marked as a pseudogene. The CDR3 length equals 9 residues, ends included. CDR3 amino acids: CTSSPSPRE.

This clone was picked up one time. The chain combines TRBV15 with TRBJ1-5; D is ambiguous. The V gene lost 5 bases and the J gene lost 4 bases, with 9 bases spanning the gap. The CDR3 runs to 13 residues. The V gene's germline CDR1 is LNHNV and CDR2 YYDKDF (reference sequence). As DNA, the CDR3 is TGTGCCACCAGCCATCGGAGAAATCAGCCCCAGCATTTT. Its protein is CATSHRRNQPQHF.

The chain joins TRBV24-1 to TRBJ1-5; 12 nucleotides match TRBD1. This CDR3 region has 18 residues. Germline trimming cut 6 bases from V and 2 bases from J; bases unmatched to any gene: 10. Germline V CDR1 and CDR2: KGHDR, SFDVKD. CDR3 bases: TGTGCCACCAGTCGCGGGACAGGGGGCGCCGGCGGCAATCAGCCCCAGCATTTT. Its translation: CATSRGTGGAGGNQPQHF.

The rearrangement links TRBV27 to TRBJ1-5; 7 bases fit TRBD1. Germline CDR1 is MNHEY and CDR2 is SMNVEV (reference sequence). CDR3 length equals 15 residues. V shed 3 bases and J 6 bases; nucleotides not matched to a gene: 8. As DNA, the CDR3 is TGTGCCAGCAGTTTGGAGGGGGCGCCTGGTCAGCCCCAGCATTTT. It is translated as CASSLEGAPGQPQHF.

The V call is TRBV7-9, the J call TRBJ2-1; 8 positions agree with TRBD2. The germline V gene encodes CDR1 SEHNR and CDR2 FQNEAQ (reference sequence). CDR3 length: 16 amino acids. The ends lost 4 bases at V and 4 bases at J; junction bases unmatched: 9. The CDR3 DNA sequence: TGTGCCAGCAGCTCCCCCCGGGGGGGAGCTTACAATGAGCAGTTCTTC. Protein product: CASSSPRGGAYNEQFF.

This clone was found once. The chain joins TRBV19 to TRBJ2-2; 9 nucleotides align to TRBD1. Germline assignment: CDR1 LNHDA and CDR2 SQIVND (reference sequence). V was clipped by 7 bases and J by 4 bases; unmatched bases: 19. The CDR3 is 19 amino acids. The CDR3 bases are TGTGCCAGTATTTTCCGGGGACAGGGTATATTCGTCGGCACCGGGGAGCTGTTTTTT. This gives the protein CASIFRGQGIFVGTGELFF.

The J gene is TRBJ2-7, the V gene TRBV5-1; D ambiguous. This CDR3 is built from 15 residues. CDR1 is SGHRS and CDR2 is YFSETQ in the germline V gene. V dropped 0 bases and J dropped 1 base, with 11 bases sitting between them. The CDR3 DNA sequence: TGCGCCAGCAGCTTGGGGTCCGGGTGGTCCTACGAGCAGTACTTC. Protein sequence: CASSLGSGWSYEQYF.

This sequence joins TRBV27 and TRBJ1-1, with 8 bases that match TRBD1. The CDR3 loop spans 13 amino acids. Germline CDR1 is MNHEY and CDR2 is SMNVEV (reference sequence). Germline trimming cut 7 bases from V and 1 base from J; bases unmatched to any gene: 2. The CDR3 sequence is CASTGQGNTEAFF. The CDR3 DNA is TGTGCCAGCACAGGACAGGGGAACACTGAAGCTTTCTTT.

The genes are TRBV4-1 and TRBJ1-2, with 7 bases fitting TRBD1. V dropped 1 base and J dropped 0; count of bases not matched to a gene: 11. The CDR3 runs to 18 residues. Germline V lookup: CDR1 MGHRA, CDR2 YSYEKL. CDR3 in DNA: TGCGCCAGCAGCCAAGGAGGAGGCAGGGGGGAAACTAACTATGGCTACACCTTC. It specifies CASSQGGGRGETNYGYTF.

This clone was observed a handful of times. The chain employs TRBV7-2 and TRBJ1-5; D not resolved. V lost 0 bases, J lost 5 bases, and 5 bases lay in between. Germline V gives CDR1 SGHTA, CDR2 FQGNSA. CDR3 length: 13 amino acids. The CDR3 region is CASSLAPHQPQHF. As DNA, the CDR3 is TGTGCCAGCAGCTTAGCTCCTCATCAGCCCCAGCATTTT.

In DNA form, the CDR3 reads TGTGCCTGGAGTGTTGGCAGGGGGACGAGAGCTTTCTTT. Encoded protein: CAWSVGRGTRAFF. The chain is built from TRBV30 and TRBJ1-1; 7 bases are shared with TRBD1. Trimming cost V 0 bases and J 10 bases; bases outside gene matches: 8. CDR1 and CDR2 from the germline V gene are GTSNPN and SVGIG (reference sequence). The CDR3 length is 13 residues.

The chain links TRBV27 to TRBJ2-3; 9 bases map to TRBD2. The junction had 5 bases not matched to a gene; V was cut back by 5 bases and J by 11 bases. CDR1 MNHEY and CDR2 SMNVEV come from the germline V gene (reference sequence). This CDR3 contains 12 residues. This CDR3 is CASSEGTSRQYF. CDR3 in DNA: TGTGCCAGCAGTGAAGGGACTAGCCGGCAGTATTTT.

The chain joins TRBV10-3 to TRBJ1-3, with 8 bases fitting TRBD1. J lost 3 bases, V lost 0 bases, and 7 bases had no gene match. The CDR3 is 17 amino acids. Germline CDR1 and CDR2: ENHRY and SYGVKD. Here the CDR3 DNA reads TGTGCCATCAGTGAGTCAAAGGACAGGGTTTTTGGAAACACCATATATTTT. It encodes CAISESKDRVFGNTIYF.

The chain combines TRBV5-1 with TRBJ2-2; 8 bases fit TRBD1. The CDR3 consists of 17 residues. Per germline, CDR1 SGHRS and CDR2 YFSETQ. Trimming took 4 bases from V and 1 from J; bases not matched to a gene: 9. CDR3 sequence reads: CASSPLTGTGNTGELFF. CDR3 nucleotide sequence: TGCGCCAGCAGCCCCCTTACAGGGACAGGGAACACCGGGGAGCTGTTTTTT.

The chain links TRBV7-3 to TRBJ2-1; 8 nucleotides align to TRBD1. This CDR3 comprises 16 residues. The V and J ends lost 1 base and 4 bases, in that order; junction bases with no gene match: 6. The germline CDR1 and CDR2 sequences are SGHTA and FQGTGA. CDR3 DNA sequence: TGTGCCAGCAGCTTAAAGGGACAGGTCCATTACAATGAGCAGTTCTTC. This codes for CASSLKGQVHYNEQFF.